Sequencing of this T cell receptor beta chain was carried out in a study of T cell responses to AZD1222 COVID-19 vaccine. Overall study results and limits: Spike-specific TCRs gained breadth and depth after people received two AZD1222 doses. Only after the peak T cell response were repertoires sampled.

Generated by immunoSEQ multiplex PCR, the TCRdb table keeps only in-frame clones and is missing some. The data show approximately 50,000 clones, nearly 80% seen once. As for this clone: Its specificity is unknown.

CDR1 and CDR2 from the germline V gene are LGHDT and YNNKEL (reference sequence). V shed 3 bases and J shed 0 bases, with 11 bases lying between them. The length of the CDR3 is 15 residues. This chain connects TRBV3-1 (or the pseudogene TRBV3-2) to TRBJ1-1; D might be TRBD1 (6 bases). The origin of this receptor is an adult who received the AZD1222 COVID-19 vaccine. The sample here was peripheral blood, taken 28 days after the second AZD1222 dose. In nucleotides, the CDR3 is TGTGCCAGCAGCCAGACAGGCGCCATGAACACTGAAGCTTTCTTT. Translating it yields CASSQTGAMNTEAFF.